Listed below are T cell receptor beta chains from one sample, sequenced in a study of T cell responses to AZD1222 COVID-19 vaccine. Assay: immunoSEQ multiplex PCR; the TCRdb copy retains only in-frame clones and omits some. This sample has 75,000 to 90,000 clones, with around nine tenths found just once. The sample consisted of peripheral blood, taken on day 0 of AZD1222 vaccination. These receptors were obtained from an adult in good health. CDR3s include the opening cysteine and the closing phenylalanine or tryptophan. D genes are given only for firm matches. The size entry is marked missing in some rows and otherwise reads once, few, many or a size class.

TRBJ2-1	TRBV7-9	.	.	CASSLGTGVAGSYNEQFF	TGTGCCAGCAGCCTCGGGACAGGCGTAGCGGGTTCCTACAATGAGCAGTTCTTC
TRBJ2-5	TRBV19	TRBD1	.	CASSDKGTGINQQETQYF	TGTGCCAGTAGTGACAAAGGGACAGGGATTAATCAACAAGAGACCCAGTACTTC
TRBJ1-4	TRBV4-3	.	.	CASSQDVYNLGELFF	TGCGCCAGCAGCCAAGATGTCTATAACCTTGGGGAACTGTTTTTT
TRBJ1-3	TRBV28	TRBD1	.	CASRGQGGNTIYF	TGTGCCAGCAGAGGACAGGGTGGAAACACCATATATTTT
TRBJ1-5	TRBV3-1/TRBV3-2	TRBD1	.	CASSPPGQGGTGNQPQHF	TGTGCCAGCAGCCCTCCGGGACAGGGCGGGACAGGCAATCAGCCCCAGCATTTT
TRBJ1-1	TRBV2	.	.	CASSEYLRGEAFF	TGTGCCAGCAGTGAATATCTTAGGGGTGAAGCTTTCTTT
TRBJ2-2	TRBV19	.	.	CASSIAYFTGELFF	TGTGCCAGTAGTATTGCCTATTTTACCGGGGAGCTGTTTTTT
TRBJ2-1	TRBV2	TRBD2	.	CASNLFRGTSGLNEQFF	TGTGCCAGCAACCTATTCCGGGGGACTAGTGGGCTCAATGAGCAGTTCTTC
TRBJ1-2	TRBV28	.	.	CASREQGSSDGYTF	TGTGCCAGCAGGGAACAGGGTAGTTCGGATGGCTACACCTTC
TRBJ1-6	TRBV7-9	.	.	CASSPPYNSPLHF	TGTGCCAGCAGCCCACCGTATAATTCACCCCTCCACTTT
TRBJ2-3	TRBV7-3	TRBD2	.	CASSLRGTTHADTQYF	TGTGCCAGCAGCTTAAGAGGGACTACTCACGCAGATACGCAGTATTTT
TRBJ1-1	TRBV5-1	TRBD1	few	CASSFRDRESEAFF	TGCGCCAGCAGCTTCCGGGACAGGGAGTCTGAAGCTTTCTTT
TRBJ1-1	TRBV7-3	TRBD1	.	CASSLSTGRTEAFF	TGTGCCAGCAGCTTATCGACAGGGAGAACTGAAGCTTTCTTT
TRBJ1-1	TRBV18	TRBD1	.	CAAGGDRNTEAFF	TGTGCCGCGGGGGGGGACAGGAACACTGAAGCTTTCTTT
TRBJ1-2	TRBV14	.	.	CASSQSYGYTF	TGTGCCAGCAGCCAATCCTATGGCTACACCTTC
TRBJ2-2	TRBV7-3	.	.	CASSSSRNTGELFF	TGTGCCAGCAGCTCCTCGAGGAACACCGGGGAGCTGTTTTTT
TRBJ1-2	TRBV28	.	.	CAGTAGEGGYTF	TGTGCCGGAACGGCGGGGGAAGGTGGCTACACCTTC
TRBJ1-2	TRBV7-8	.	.	CASSWTQQGAVRFYGYTF	TGTGCCAGCAGCTGGACTCAACAGGGAGCGGTGCGTTTCTATGGCTACACCTTC
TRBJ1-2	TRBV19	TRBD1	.	CASSIVPGGGRGYTF	TGTGCCAGTAGTATAGTTCCAGGGGGCGGACGTGGCTACACCTTC
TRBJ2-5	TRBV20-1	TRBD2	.	CSASRPSGYQETQYF	TGCAGTGCTAGTCGGCCTAGCGGGTACCAAGAGACCCAGTACTTC
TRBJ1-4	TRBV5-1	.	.	CASSLGTWGGEKLFF	TGCGCCAGCAGCTTGGGCACCTGGGGGGGTGAAAAACTGTTTTTT
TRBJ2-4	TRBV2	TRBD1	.	CASHRGGPKNIQYF	TGTGCCAGCCACAGGGGCGGACCCAAAAACATTCAGTACTTC
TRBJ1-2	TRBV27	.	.	CASSLRQAYGYTF	TGTGCCAGCAGTTTAAGGCAGGCCTATGGCTACACCTTC
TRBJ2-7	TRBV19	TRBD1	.	CASSIGQGYEQYF	TGTGCCAGTAGTATCGGACAGGGGTACGAGCAGTACTTC
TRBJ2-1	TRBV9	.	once	CASSVDLDRSYNEQFF	TGTGCCAGCAGCGTGGATCTAGATCGCTCCTACAATGAGCAGTTCTTC